The present TCR beta chain was sequenced within a study of cytomegalovirus exposure and HLA in healthy donors. Study observations and caveats: In a later analysis, donors in an Asian-associated ancestry cluster reportedly had fewer N-insertions in productive TCRs than the cohort mean. Cytomegalovirus-associated status was assigned to about 180 TCR beta chains. Clonal expansion was found to be greater in HLA-associated TCR beta chains than in equally common others in a later analysis.

Comment on this clone: What it recognizes is unknown.

13 Jbeta primers and 60 Vbeta primers were used for the PCR. Data came from immunoSEQ multiplex PCR; TCRdb stores just in-frame clones and leaves some out. The table shows roughly 120,000 clones, with roughly 62% occurring only once. V gave up 4 bases and J gave up 11 bases; unmatched junction bases: 12. The CDR3 loop spans 16 amino acids. Germline V CDR1 and CDR2: SGHKS, YYEKEE (reference sequence). Sequencing was performed on PBMCs. The sequence came from a man aged 25-45 years in good health and CMV-seropositive. The chain combines TRBV5-5 with TRBJ2-6; 10 nucleotides align to TRBD1. This CDR3 reads CASSLDRGFRGYVLTF. CDR3 nucleotides: TGTGCCAGCAGCCTGGACAGGGGGTTTCGAGGTTACGTCCTGACTTTC.